These 14 T cell receptor beta chains were sequenced from one sample in a study of regulatory T cells in long-lasting Graves disease. Time point reported: persistent/refractory GD, antithyroid drugs over 5 years with positive TRAb. Generation of the TCR library employed RNA extracted from PBMCs. To make TCR beta libraries, researchers used iRepertoire HTBI primers and Arm-PCR of CDR3 regions. TCRdb passed the multiplex PCR reads through MiXCR, listing each CDR3 protein once. The sample includes about 660,000 distinct CDR3 sequences, about 32% of them seen just once. The sample was peripheral blood mononuclear cells (PBMCs), taken when the disease was refractory, from a patient treated with antithyroid drugs. These TCRs come from a female donor with Graves disease.

The chain employs TRBV10-1 and TRBJ2-3; no clear D. In germline, CDR1 is WNHNN, CDR2 SYGVQD (reference sequence). CDR3 size: 14 residues. The V end was cut by 4 bases, the J end by 1 base, with 9 bases between. Here the CDR3 reads CASSAQSGTDTQYF. For the CDR3, the DNA is TGCGCCAGCAGTGCACAGTCGGGCACAGATACGCAGTATTTT.

The rearrangement links TRBV5-1 to TRBJ2-5, with 8 bases aligning to TRBD1. The J call could be wrong; TRBJ2-7 is a better fit for the DNA end. CDR3 length: 16 amino acids. Germline V gene data show CDR1 as SGHRS and CDR2 as YFSETQ. The CDR3 sequence: CASSLAGGSRSYEQYF. CDR3 DNA sequence: TGCGCCAGCAGCTTGGCAGGGGGCTCTCGTTCCTACGAGCAGTACTTC.

In this sample, this clonotype turned up many times. The V call is TRBV28, the J call TRBJ2-7, with D uncertain. V was trimmed by 3 bases and J by 2 bases, leaving 14 bases between them. This CDR3 comprises 15 residues. Germline V gene sequence: CDR1 MDHEN, CDR2 SYDVKM. CDR3 nucleotide sequence: TGTGCCAGCAGTTTTCCCCTCAGGTCCGCCTACGAGCAGTACTTC. This sequence encodes CASSFPLRSAYEQYF.

The chain couples TRBV12-3 or TRBV12-4 to TRBJ1-4, with D perhaps matching TRBD1 (5 bases). This CDR3 region has 15 residues. With 5 bases removed from V and 4 bases from J, the gap between germline ends came to 14 bases. For the CDR3, the DNA is TGTGCCAGCAGTCCCGGACAAGGGGTTAATGAAAAACTGTTTTTT. This gives the protein CASSPGQGVNEKLFF.

V and J are TRBV28 and TRBJ2-2, with no clear D. The germline gives CDR1 MDHEN, CDR2 SYDVKM. CDR3 length: 16 amino acids. V lost 6 bases to trimming and J lost 0 bases, with 14 bases between them. DNA for the CDR3: TGTGCCAGCAGCTCCATTCGCAGCACGAACACCGGGGAGCTGTTTTTT. Amino acids: CASSSIRSTNTGELFF. Full variable domain (rest looked up from reference TRBV28 and TRBJ2-2): DVKVTQSSRYLVKRTGEKVFLECVQDMDHENMFWYRQDPGLGLRLIYFSYDVKMKEKGDIPEGYSVSREKKERFSLILESASTNQTSMYLCASSSIRSTNTGELFFGEGSRLTVL.

The rearrangement uses TRBV4-1 and TRBJ1-2; D not certain. The CDR3 runs to 14 residues. Germline V gene lookup returns CDR1 MGHRA and CDR2 YSYEKL. Trimming removed 0 bases from V and 3 bases from J, with 8 bases in between. The CDR3 nucleotides are TGCGCCAGCAGCCAAGAGGAAAGGGACTATGGCTACACCTTC. Its protein is CASSQEERDYGYTF.

The V call is TRBV12-3 or TRBV12-4, the J call TRBJ2-2; no clear D. V gave up 3 bases and J gave up 0 bases, with 8 bases separating them. The CDR3 contains 15 residues. This chain's CDR3 is CASSLRLPNTGELFF. In DNA form, the CDR3 reads TGTGCCAGCAGTTTGAGACTGCCGAACACCGGGGAGCTGTTTTTT.

There are a few counts of this clonotype. This chain links TRBV11-2 with TRBJ2-5, with D tentatively TRBD1 or TRBD2 (5 bases each). The germline CDR1 and CDR2 sequences are SGHAT and FQNNGV. The CDR3 is 15 amino acids. V lost 0 bases and J lost 4, with 12 bases in between. Here the CDR3 reads CASSLDLAGRETQYF. In DNA form, the CDR3 reads TGTGCCAGCAGCTTAGACCTAGCAGGGCGAGAGACCCAGTACTTC. Together with reference TRBV11-2 and TRBJ2-5, the CDR3 gives the full variable domain: EAGVAQSPRYKIIEKRQSVAFWCNPISGHATLYWYQQILGQGPKLLIQFQNNGVVDDSQLPKDRFSAERLKGVDSTLKIQPAKLEDSAVYLCASSLDLAGRETQYFGPGTRLLVL.

In this sample, this clonotype turned up a few times. The V gene is TRBV20-1, the J gene TRBJ1-3; 8 nucleotides align to TRBD1. This CDR3 has 13 residues. The germline V gene has CDR1 DFQATT and CDR2 SNEGSKA (reference sequence). V dropped 1 base and J dropped 5; count of bases not matched to a gene: 1. This CDR3 is CSARGQGRNTIYF. CDR3 nucleotide sequence: TGCAGTGCTAGAGGACAGGGGAGAAACACCATATATTTT.

The chain is built from TRBV3-1 and TRBJ2-7; D remains unclear. Trimming took 1 base from V and 3 from J, leaving 10 bases between them. The CDR3 has 14 amino acids. Germline assignment: CDR1 LGHDT and CDR2 YNNKEL (reference sequence). CDR3 residues: CASSQGARSYEQYF. CDR3 in DNA: TGTGCCAGCAGCCAAGGGGCTCGTAGCTACGAGCAGTACTTC.

This clonotype showed up just a few times. The rearrangement uses TRBV7-9 and TRBJ1-1, with D tentatively TRBD1 (5 bases). The V gene's germline CDR1 is SEHNR and CDR2 FQNEAQ (reference sequence). The CDR3 has 15 amino acids. The V and J ends lost 5 bases and 7 bases respectively, with 20 bases between them. CDR3 protein: CASSKRDGPLNEAFF. CDR3 DNA sequence: TGTGCCAGCAGCAAGAGGGACGGCCCCCTTAATGAAGCTTTCTTT.

This chain joins TRBV11-2 and TRBJ1-3, with D unclear. Per the germline V gene, CDR1 is SGHAT and CDR2 is FQNNGV. This CDR3 contains 17 residues. Deletions cut 0 bases from V and 0 bases from J, with 12 bases between. The CDR3 sequence is CASSLDLPGLSGNTIYF. CDR3 coding DNA: TGTGCCAGCAGCTTAGATCTTCCAGGACTCTCTGGAAACACCATATATTTT.

This clonotype showed up many times. The CDR3 loop reads CASRARTAEVFWDTEAFF. The CDR3 DNA reads as TGTGCCAGCCGAGCCAGGACAGCTGAGGTATTTTGGGACACTGAAGCTTTCTTT. The rearrangement joins TRBV28 to TRBJ1-1, with TRBD1 as a possible D gene (6 bases). The V end lost 8 bases, the J end lost 3 bases, and 28 bases lay between the germline ends. Germline V gene lookup returns CDR1 MDHEN and CDR2 SYDVKM. The CDR3 runs to 18 residues.

The J gene is TRBJ2-6, the V gene TRBV5-1, with a weak D call TRBD1 (6 bases). V was shortened by 6 bases and J by 1 base, with 20 bases between the two germline ends. This CDR3 spans 18 amino acids. The germline V gene encodes CDR1 SGHRS and CDR2 YFSETQ. The CDR3 here is CASTLTGTLPSGANVLTF. The CDR3 DNA reads TGCGCCAGCACCCTTACGGGGACACTACCTTCTGGGGCCAACGTCCTGACTTTC.